The present TCR beta chain was sequenced within a study of CD4 T cells in relation to SARS-CoV-2 and coronaviruses. For the study at large: TCR beta CDR3s were sequenced after roughly ten-day antigen culture of PBMCs.

Sequencing used immunoSEQ multiplex PCR; TCRdb keeps in-frame clones, though not all of them. Here the sample spans roughly 20,000 clones, under 80% being singletons. Concerning this clone: The antigen is not known.

Before the COVID-19 pandemic, during about 2011-2019, CD4+ T cells were taken from unexposed donors. After ten to eleven days of culture, CD4+ T cells were isolated. Cells permitting, SARS-CoV-2 S/N and four cold-coronavirus spikes were tested on unexposed-donor CD4+ T cells. Sequenced material: CD4+ T cells from PBMCs, cultured in vitro. This receptor was obtained from a human donor in good health.

CDR3 loop: CASSLGQGNTIYF. For the CDR3, the DNA is TGTGCCAGCAGCTTGGGACAGGGAAACACCATATATTTT. The V call is TRBV5-4, the J call TRBJ1-3, with D possibly TRBD1 on 5 matching bases. V was trimmed by 0 bases and J by 4 bases, leaving 5 bases between them. The germline CDR1 and CDR2 sequences are SGHNT and YYREEE (reference sequence). The CDR3 covers 13 residues.